These T cell receptor beta chains were read from a single sample in a study of HIV-infected patients and healthy controls. TCRdb processed the 5' RACE reads anew with MiXCR; each CDR3 protein has one entry. This table holds about 17,000 distinct CDR3 sequences, around 5.5% found once. The sample comprised blood. The origin of the receptors is an adult in good health. The CDR3 runs from the conserved cysteine through the conserved F or W. The order of the fields is clone size, J gene, D gene, V gene, CDR3 protein, CDR3 DNA. A D gene is named only where the DNA matches it firmly. Size is stated for part of the rows, as once, few or many counts, or as a class when the clone is expanded.

few	TRBJ1-1	NA	TRBV3-1	CASSQDLGSRRSEAFF	TGTGCCAGCAGCCAAGATCTAGGTAGTCGACGCTCTGAAGCTTTCTTT
many	TRBJ1-3	NA	TRBV15	CATSRAPVLPGNTIYF	TGTGCCACCAGCAGAGCCCCCGTGTTACCTGGAAACACCATATATTTT
many	TRBJ2-1	TRBD2	TRBV7-9	CASSLGAGVDEQFF	TGTGCCAGCAGCTTAGGTGCGGGGGTTGATGAGCAGTTCTTC
many	TRBJ1-1	TRBD1	TRBV7-8	CASSLAGDRVKAFF	TGTGCCAGCAGCTTAGCGGGGGACAGGGTGAAAGCTTTCTTT
many	TRBJ2-3	NA	TRBV9	CASSVAGGPPDTQYF	TGTGCCAGCAGCGTAGCCGGGGGCCCCCCGGATACGCAGTATTTT
many	TRBJ2-3	TRBD1	TRBV28	CASSLLGRGTDTQYF	TGTGCCAGCAGTTTATTGGGCAGGGGGACAGATACGCAGTATTTT
many	TRBJ2-1	NA	TRBV20-1	CSAELWGEQFF	TGCAGTGCTGAACTCTGGGGGGAGCAGTTCTTC
medium-sized	TRBJ1-5	NA	TRBV20-1	CSASEDPTNQPQHF	TGCAGTGCTTCCGAGGACCCAACGAATCAGCCCCAGCATTTT
many	TRBJ2-5	TRBD1	TRBV5-1	CASKTGVGETQYF	TGCGCCAGTAAGACAGGGGTTGGGGAGACCCAGTACTTC
many	TRBJ1-5	NA	TRBV18	CASSPPNQPQHF	TGTGCCAGCTCCCCCCCAAATCAGCCCCAGCATTTT
NA	TRBJ2-1	TRBD2	TRBV4-1	CASSPGTSLLEQFF	TGCGCCAGCAGCCCCGGGACTAGCTTATTAGAGCAGTTCTTC
NA	TRBJ1-5	TRBD1	TRBV19	CASRGQGDGNQPQHF	TGTGCCAGTAGGGGACAGGGGGACGGCAATCAGCCCCAGCATTTT
many	TRBJ2-3	NA	TRBV5-1	CASSLDGATDTQYF	TGCGCCAGCAGCTTGGACGGGGCCACAGATACGCAGTATTTT
NA	TRBJ2-1	NA	TRBV12-3/TRBV12-4	CASKLRSSYNEQFF	TGTGCCAGCAAATTGCGAAGCTCCTACAATGAGCAGTTCTTC
many	TRBJ2-7	TRBD1	TRBV4-2	CASSQGVYGDRAYEQYF	TGTGCCAGCAGCCAAGGTGTTTATGGGGACAGAGCCTACGAGCAGTACTTC
many	TRBJ2-3	NA	TRBV5-4	CASSRGASSTDTQYF	TGTGCCAGCAGCCGGGGAGCGTCCAGCACAGATACGCAGTATTTT
NA	TRBJ2-7	TRBD2	TRBV9	CASSYPVGLAGGHFTYEQYF	TGTGCCAGCAGCTATCCTGTCGGACTAGCGGGGGGCCACTTTACCTACGAGCAGTACTTC
medium-sized	TRBJ2-3	NA	TRBV14	CASSQGGVLTGTDTQYF	TGTGCCAGCAGCCAAGGCGGAGTCCTCACTGGCACAGATACGCAGTATTTT
many	TRBJ2-7	TRBD1	TRBV24-1	CATSDLLFGTDNYEQYF	TGTGCCACCAGTGATTTGCTGTTCGGGACAGACAACTACGAGCAGTACTTC
medium-sized	TRBJ1-5	NA	TRBV6-2/TRBV6-3	CASSSIGYQPQHF	TGTGCCAGCAGTTCTATAGGGTATCAGCCCCAGCATTTT
many	TRBJ2-1	NA	TRBV7-2	CASSLYWASTDEQFF	TGTGCCAGCAGCTTATATTGGGCTAGCACCGATGAGCAGTTCTTC
many	TRBJ2-1	NA	TRBV7-8	CASSLYRENGFF	TGTGCCAGCAGCTTATACCGGGAGAATGGGTTCTTC
few	TRBJ2-3	TRBD1	TRBV14	CASSQVGQGGTDTQYF	TGTGCCAGCAGCCAAGTAGGACAGGGGGGGACAGATACGCAGTATTTT
medium-sized	TRBJ2-2	NA	TRBV2	CASSVEQPGELFF	TGTGCCAGCAGTGTCGAGCAGCCCGGGGAGCTGTTTTTT
many	TRBJ2-7	NA	TRBV29-1	CSVGDLTTYEQYF	TGCAGCGTGGGCGATCTGACCACCTACGAGCAGTACTTC
NA	TRBJ1-3	TRBD1	TRBV20-1	CSASTGGEAGNTIYF	TGCAGTGCTAGCACAGGGGGCGAAGCCGGAAACACCATATATTTT
many	TRBJ2-5	TRBD1	TRBV28	CASSPGQSQETQYF	TGTGCCAGCAGTCCGGGACAGAGCCAAGAGACCCAGTACTTC
many	TRBJ2-1	TRBD2	TRBV5-6	CASSPLIGGLAVREQFF	TGTGCCAGCAGCCCTCTTATAGGCGGACTAGCGGTTCGTGAGCAGTTCTTC
many	TRBJ1-1	NA	TRBV18	CASSQPGTRETEAFF	TGTGCCAGCTCACAACCCGGGACCCGAGAGACTGAAGCTTTCTTT
many	TRBJ1-2	NA	TRBV2	CASTRNPGEGYTF	TGTGCCAGCACCCGAAACCCGGGGGAAGGCTACACCTTC
many	TRBJ2-7	NA	TRBV19	CASTPGNRDVYEQYF	TGTGCCAGTACCCCCGGGAACAGGGACGTATACGAGCAGTACTTC
many	TRBJ2-7	NA	TRBV10-3	CAISATSQSSYEQYF	TGTGCCATCAGTGCGACAAGCCAGAGCTCCTACGAGCAGTACTTC
many	TRBJ2-2	NA	TRBV14	CASSQDYTGELFF	TGTGCCAGCAGCCAAGATTACACCGGGGAGCTGTTTTTT
medium-sized	TRBJ2-5	NA	TRBV7-2	CASSSRASAEETQYF	TGTGCCAGCAGCTCCCGGGCTAGCGCCGAAGAGACCCAGTACTTC
many	TRBJ2-5	NA	TRBV7-2	CASSLYTRETQYF	TGTGCCAGCAGCTTGTACACTAGAGAGACCCAGTACTTC
many	TRBJ1-4	NA	TRBV12-3/TRBV12-4	CASSLGGVVGEKLFF	TGTGCCAGCAGCCTGGGGGGTGTGGTTGGTGAAAAACTGTTTTTT
NA	TRBJ2-1	NA	TRBV10-3	CAISGARTERFF	TGTGCCATCAGTGGCGCCCGGACTGAACGGTTCTTC
many	TRBJ2-1	NA	TRBV9	CASSPNRDVEQFF	TGTGCCAGCAGCCCTAACAGGGATGTTGAGCAGTTCTTC
many	TRBJ2-5	NA	TRBV6-2/TRBV6-3	CASSYHPETQYF	TGTGCCAGCAGTTACCACCCAGAGACCCAGTACTTC
many	TRBJ1-1	TRBD1	TRBV5-1	CASSIQGERTEAFF	TGCGCCAGCAGCATACAGGGGGAGCGCACTGAAGCTTTCTTT
NA	TRBJ2-7	NA	TRBV6-2/TRBV6-3	CASSYGTYEQYF	TGTGCCAGCAGTTACGGCACCTACGAGCAGTACTTC
medium-sized	TRBJ2-5	TRBD2	TRBV27	CASSNGASGRIGTQYF	TGTGCCAGCAGTAATGGGGCTAGCGGTAGGATTGGGACCCAGTACTTC
many	TRBJ1-1	NA	TRBV3-1	CASSGWVTEAFF	TGTGCCAGCAGCGGGTGGGTGACTGAAGCTTTCTTT
many	TRBJ1-5	NA	TRBV11-2	CASSLAGHSNQPQHF	TGTGCCAGCAGCTTAGCCGGTCATAGCAATCAGCCCCAGCATTTT
many	TRBJ1-2	NA	TRBV3-1	CASSQDMGAYGYTF	TGTGCCAGCAGCCAAGATATGGGAGCCTATGGCTACACCTTC
many	TRBJ1-1	NA	TRBV7-2	CASSLELATGEAFF	TGTGCCAGCAGCCTCGAGTTGGCAACGGGTGAAGCTTTCTTT
many	TRBJ1-5	NA	TRBV5-1	CASSLGTPGNQPQHF	TGCGCCAGCAGCTTGGGGACGCCGGGCAATCAGCCCCAGCATTTT
many	TRBJ2-2	TRBD1	TRBV7-9	CASSPRRGQGNTGELFF	TGTGCCAGCAGCCCCAGACGGGGACAGGGTAACACCGGGGAGCTGTTTTTT
medium-sized	TRBJ2-3	NA	TRBV7-2	CASSLFRSSTDTQYF	TGTGCCAGCAGCTTGTTCAGGTCTAGCACAGATACGCAGTATTTT
NA	TRBJ1-1	NA	TRBV28	CASKTFANTEAFF	TGTGCCAGCAAGACCTTCGCGAACACTGAAGCTTTCTTT
many	TRBJ1-1	NA	TRBV7-9	CASTETGRETEAFF	TGTGCCAGCACAGAAACAGGGAGAGAAACTGAAGCTTTCTTT
medium-sized	TRBJ2-3	NA	TRBV7-2	CASSPPRSTDTQYF	TGTGCCAGCAGCCCGCCGAGGAGCACAGATACGCAGTATTTT
many	TRBJ2-5	NA	TRBV6-5	CASSSRVGINAGALETQYF	TGTGCCAGCAGTTCGCGCGTGGGGATCAACGCGGGGGCCCTGGAGACCCAGTACTTC